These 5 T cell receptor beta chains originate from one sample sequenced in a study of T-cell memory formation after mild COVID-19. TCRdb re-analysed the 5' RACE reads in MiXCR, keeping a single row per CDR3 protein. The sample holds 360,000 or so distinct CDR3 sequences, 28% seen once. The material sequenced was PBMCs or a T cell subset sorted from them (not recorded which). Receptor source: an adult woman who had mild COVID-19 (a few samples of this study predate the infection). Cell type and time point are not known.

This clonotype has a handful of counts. CDR3 sequence: CASSQPTSGRVYEQYF. The CDR3 bases are TGTGCCAGCAGCCAGCCAACTAGCGGGAGGGTCTACGAGCAGTACTTC. This sequence joins TRBV3-1 and TRBJ2-7, with TRBD2 identical over 13 bases. This CDR3 is 16 amino acids long. Germline loops: CDR1 LGHDT, CDR2 YNNKEL (reference sequence). The V gene end was trimmed by 3 bases and the J gene end by 3 bases; junction bases not matched to a gene: 5.

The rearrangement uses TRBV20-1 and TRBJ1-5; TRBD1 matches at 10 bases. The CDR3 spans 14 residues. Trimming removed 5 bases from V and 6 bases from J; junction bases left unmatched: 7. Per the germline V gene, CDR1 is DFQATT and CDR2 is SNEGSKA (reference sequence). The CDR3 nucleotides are TGCAGTGCTCAAAGGACAGGGGGTGGTCAGCCCCAGCATTTT. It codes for CSAQRTGGGQPQHF.

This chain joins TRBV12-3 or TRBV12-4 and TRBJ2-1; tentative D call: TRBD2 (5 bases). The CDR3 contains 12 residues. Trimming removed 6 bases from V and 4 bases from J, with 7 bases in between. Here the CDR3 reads CASREAYNEQFF. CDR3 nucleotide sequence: TGTGCCAGCAGGGAGGCGTACAATGAGCAGTTCTTC.

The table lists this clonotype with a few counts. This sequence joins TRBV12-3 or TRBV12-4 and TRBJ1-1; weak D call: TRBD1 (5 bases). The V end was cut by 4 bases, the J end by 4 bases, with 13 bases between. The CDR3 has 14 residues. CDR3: CASSWGGGSTEAFF. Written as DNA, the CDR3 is TGTGCCAGCAGTTGGGGTGGGGGGAGCACTGAAGCTTTCTTT.

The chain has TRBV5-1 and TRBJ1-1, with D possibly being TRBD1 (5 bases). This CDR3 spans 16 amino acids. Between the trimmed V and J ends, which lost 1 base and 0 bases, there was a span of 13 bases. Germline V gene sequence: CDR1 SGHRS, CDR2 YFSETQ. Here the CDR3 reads CASSLSPGRLNTEAFF. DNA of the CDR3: TGCGCCAGCAGCTTGTCCCCGGGACGCTTGAACACTGAAGCTTTCTTT.